This T cell receptor (beta chain) was found in a study of blood T cell repertoires in COVID-19. Repertoires were generated with immunoSEQ multiplex PCR, while TCRdb's copy carries only in-frame clones and drops some. The table records 300,000 to 400,000 clones, roughly 85% of them present only once. The length of the CDR3 is 17 residues. V was clipped by 2 bases and J by 1 base, with 16 bases between them. Germline CDR1 SGHNT, CDR2 YYREEE (reference sequence). Adults between roughly 18 and 95 years of age took part from about 24 US areas. Cohorts were based on clinical histories the participants reported.

Sequencing was carried out using PBMCs or T cells enriched from blood (not recorded which). This chain joins TRBV5-4 and TRBJ2-1, with a tentative D call TRBD1 (5 bases). This sequence was found in a woman under 40 who had been exposed to COVID-19. CDR3 nucleotides: TGTGCCAGCAGCTTCCGCAGGGCGGCGTATTCCTACAATGAGCAGTTCTTC. As protein: CASSFRRAAYSYNEQFF.